This T cell receptor (beta chain) was identified during a study of shared T cell receptors in the human thymus. The length of the CDR3 is 16 residues. The V gene's germline CDR1 is MNHEY and CDR2 SMNVEV (reference sequence). Trimming took off 5 bases at V and 7 bases at J, with 20 bases between the two ends. Repertoires were generated with immunoSEQ multiplex PCR, while TCRdb's copy carries only in-frame clones and drops some. The sample yields some 660,000 clones, 87% seen once. The sample was also linked to a second study, of human thymus T cells. From that report: Thymic as well as blood repertoires seemed to favor certain V and J genes unevenly. Related research described thymic repertoires that were highly overlapping among unrelated individuals.

J is TRBJ2-2 and V is TRBV27, with D possibly matching TRBD2 (6 bases). The receptor was isolated from a boy younger than two with a congenital heart defect. Specimen: thymocytes. The DNA for the CDR3 is TGTGCCAGCAGTCCCCCCGACGGAGGGATTAGCGGGGAGCTGTTTTTT. This codes for CASSPPDGGISGELFF.